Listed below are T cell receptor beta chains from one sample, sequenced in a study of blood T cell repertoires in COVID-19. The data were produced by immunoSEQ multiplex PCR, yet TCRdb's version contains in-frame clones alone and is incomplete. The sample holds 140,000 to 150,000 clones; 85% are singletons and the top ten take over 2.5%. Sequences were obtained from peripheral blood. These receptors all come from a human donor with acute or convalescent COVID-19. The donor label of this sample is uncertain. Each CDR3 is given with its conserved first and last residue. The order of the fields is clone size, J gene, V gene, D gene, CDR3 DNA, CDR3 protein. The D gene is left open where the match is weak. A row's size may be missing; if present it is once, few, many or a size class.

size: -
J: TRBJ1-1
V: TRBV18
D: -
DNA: TGTGCCAGCTCACCAGTAGCGGGGGGCGCTGAAGCTTTCTTT
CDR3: CASSPVAGGAEAFF

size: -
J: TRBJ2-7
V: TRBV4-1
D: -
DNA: TGCGCCAGCAGCCTTAGGGGGATGTCTTCCTACGAGCAGTACTTC
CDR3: CASSLRGMSSYEQYF

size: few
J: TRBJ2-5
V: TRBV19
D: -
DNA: TGTGCCAGTAGTATTGGCAGGGCAGAGACCCAGTACTTC
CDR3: CASSIGRAETQYF

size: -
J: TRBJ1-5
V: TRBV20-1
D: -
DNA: TGCAGTGCTAGTCGGGGGACCAATCAGCCCCAGCATTTT
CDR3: CSASRGTNQPQHF

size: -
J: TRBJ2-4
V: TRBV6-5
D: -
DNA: TGTGCCACCCGACCGGCGGCGTGGTCCAAAAACATTCAGTACTTC
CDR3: CATRPAAWSKNIQYF

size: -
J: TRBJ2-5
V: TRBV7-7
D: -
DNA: TGTGCTAGCAGCAAGGGTCAGGGTCCGTCAGAGACCCAGTACTTC
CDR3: CASSKGQGPSETQYF

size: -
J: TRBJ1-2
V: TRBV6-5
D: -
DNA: TGTGCCAGCAGTCCAGTAGGGGATAACTATGGCTACACCTTC
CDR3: CASSPVGDNYGYTF

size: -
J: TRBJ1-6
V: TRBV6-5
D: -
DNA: TGTGCCAGCAGTAGGGGTGGTAATTCACCCCTCCACTTT
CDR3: CASSRGGNSPLHF

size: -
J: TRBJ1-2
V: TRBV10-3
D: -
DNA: TGTGCCATCAGTGAACAGGTACACTATGGCTACACCTTC
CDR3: CAISEQVHYGYTF

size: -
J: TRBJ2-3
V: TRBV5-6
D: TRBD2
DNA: TGTGCCAGCAGCCCCCCCTGGGCGGGAGACGATACGCAGTATTTT
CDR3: CASSPPWAGDDTQYF

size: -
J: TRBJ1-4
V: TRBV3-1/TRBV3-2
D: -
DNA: TGTGCCAGCAGCCATGGGGGCTTCGATAATGAAAAACTGTTTTTT
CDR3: CASSHGGFDNEKLFF

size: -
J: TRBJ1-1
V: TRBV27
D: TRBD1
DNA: TGTGCCAGCAGTTGGACAGGACTGAACACTGAAGCTTTCTTT
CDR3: CASSWTGLNTEAFF

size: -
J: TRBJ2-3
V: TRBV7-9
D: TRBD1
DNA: TGTGCCAGCAGGGGGACAGTACGAGATACGCAGTATTTT
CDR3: CASRGTVRDTQYF

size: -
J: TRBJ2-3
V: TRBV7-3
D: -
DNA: TGTGCCAGCAGCTTAATGGGGCAGCACACAGATACGCAGTATTTT
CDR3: CASSLMGQHTDTQYF

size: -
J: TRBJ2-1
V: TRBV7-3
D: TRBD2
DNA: TGTGCCAGCAGCTCTGGACTAGCGGGAGGGGATGAGCAGTTCTTC
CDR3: CASSSGLAGGDEQFF

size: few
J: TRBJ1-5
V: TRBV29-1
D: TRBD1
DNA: TGCAGCGCAGCCGGGACAGACAATCAGCCCCAGCATTTT
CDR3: CSAAGTDNQPQHF

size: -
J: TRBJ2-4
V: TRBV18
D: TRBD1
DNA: TGTGCCAGCTCACCGTCGGGACAGGGAATAGCCAAAAACATTCAGTACTTC
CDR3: CASSPSGQGIAKNIQYF

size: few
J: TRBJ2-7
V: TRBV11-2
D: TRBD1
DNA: TGTGCCAGCAGCTCAGGACAGGGGAAGGAGTACGAGCAGTACTTC
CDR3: CASSSGQGKEYEQYF

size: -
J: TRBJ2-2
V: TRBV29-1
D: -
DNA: TGCAGCGCGAGAGGTCAGTCCCGATCCGGGGAGCTGTTTTTT
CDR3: CSARGQSRSGELFF

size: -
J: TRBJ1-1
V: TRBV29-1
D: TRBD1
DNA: TGCAGCGCCCGACAGGGATATAACACTGAAGCTTTCTTT
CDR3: CSARQGYNTEAFF

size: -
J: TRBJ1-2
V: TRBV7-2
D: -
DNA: TGTGCCAGCAGTAGACAGCCTAATGGCTACACCTTC
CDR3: CASSRQPNGYTF

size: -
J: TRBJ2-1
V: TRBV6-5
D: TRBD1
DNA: TGTGCCAGCAGTTACAGGGGACAGGGGTTCAATGAGCAGTTCTTC
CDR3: CASSYRGQGFNEQFF

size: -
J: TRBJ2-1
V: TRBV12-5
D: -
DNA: TGTGCTAGTGCGGGGGCGGGAGTGAGTGCAACCTACAATGAGCAGTTCTTC
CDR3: CASAGAGVSATYNEQFF

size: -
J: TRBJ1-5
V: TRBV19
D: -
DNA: TGTGCCAGTAGTATAAGGGGCGACAATCAGCCCCAGCATTTT
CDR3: CASSIRGDNQPQHF

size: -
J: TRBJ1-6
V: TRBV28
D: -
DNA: TGTGCCAGCAGTCCTGGTGGGAGAGTTTCACCCCTCCACTTT
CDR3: CASSPGGRVSPLHF

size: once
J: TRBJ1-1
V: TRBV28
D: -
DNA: TGTGCCAGCAGTTTGCGGGGCCCCCGGGGAGCTTTCTTT
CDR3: CASSLRGPRGAFF

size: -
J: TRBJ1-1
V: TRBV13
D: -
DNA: TGTGCCAGCAGCCGTTGGGGAGGAGGGCTTAGCGACACTGAAGCTTTCTTT
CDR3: CASSRWGGGLSDTEAFF

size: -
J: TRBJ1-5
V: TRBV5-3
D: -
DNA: TGTGCCAGAAGCTTCCGCCCCGGTTCTATTCAGCCCCAGCATTTT
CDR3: CARSFRPGSIQPQHF

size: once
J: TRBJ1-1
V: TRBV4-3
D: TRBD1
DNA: TGCGCCAGCAGCCAGACAGGGGGAAACACTGAAGCTTTCTTT
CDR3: CASSQTGGNTEAFF

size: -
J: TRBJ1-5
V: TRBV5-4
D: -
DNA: TGTGCCAGCAGCCACGAGAGAGGACTCAATCAGCCCCAGCATTTT
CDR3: CASSHERGLNQPQHF

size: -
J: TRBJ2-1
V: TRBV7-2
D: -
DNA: TGTGCCAGCAGCTTAGGGCCAGGCACCTACAATGAGCAGTTCTTC
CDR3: CASSLGPGTYNEQFF

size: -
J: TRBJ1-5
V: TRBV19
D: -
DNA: TGTGCCAGTAGTATTTTTCCCAGGCCCCAGCATTTT
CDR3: CASSIFPRPQHF

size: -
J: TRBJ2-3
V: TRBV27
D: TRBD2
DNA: TGTGCCAGCAGTTTATCCCTAGCGGGGGCTAGCACAGATACGCAGTATTTT
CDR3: CASSLSLAGASTDTQYF

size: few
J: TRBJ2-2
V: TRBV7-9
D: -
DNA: TGTGCCAGCAGCTTAGCGGGAGCGAGTACCGGGGAGCTGTTTTTT
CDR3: CASSLAGASTGELFF

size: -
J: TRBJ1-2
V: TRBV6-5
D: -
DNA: TGTGCCAGTCTCGCTGGCGGAGGAAATGGGGGCTACACCTTC
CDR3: CASLAGGGNGGYTF

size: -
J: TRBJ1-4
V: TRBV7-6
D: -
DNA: TGTGCCAGCAGCTTAGCGGGGGGGCGTCATGAAAAACTGTTTTTT
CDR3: CASSLAGGRHEKLFF

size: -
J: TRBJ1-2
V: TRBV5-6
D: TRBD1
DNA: TGTGCCAGCAGCGGGACAGCCAACTATGGCTACACCTTC
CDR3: CASSGTANYGYTF

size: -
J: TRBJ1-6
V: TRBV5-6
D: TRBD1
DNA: TGTGCCAGCAGCATGGGACAGGTCTATAATTCACCCCTCCACTTT
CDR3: CASSMGQVYNSPLHF

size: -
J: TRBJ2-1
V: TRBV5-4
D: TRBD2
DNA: TGTGCCAGCAGCTTGGGCGGCCTAGCGGGGGGGGTGAATGAGCAGTTCTTC
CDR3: CASSLGGLAGGVNEQFF

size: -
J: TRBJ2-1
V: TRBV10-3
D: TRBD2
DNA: TGTGCCATCAGTGAGTCGGGTAGCGGGAGTATGAATGAGCAGTTCTTC
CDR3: CAISESGSGSMNEQFF

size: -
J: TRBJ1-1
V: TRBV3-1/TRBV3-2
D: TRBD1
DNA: TGTGCCAGCAGCTTTGCACAGGGGGACACTGAAGCTTTCTTT
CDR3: CASSFAQGDTEAFF

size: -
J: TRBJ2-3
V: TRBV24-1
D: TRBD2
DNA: TGTGCCACCAGTGAACGTAGGCTAGCGGGGGGGCTTGATACGCAGTATTTT
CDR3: CATSERRLAGGLDTQYF